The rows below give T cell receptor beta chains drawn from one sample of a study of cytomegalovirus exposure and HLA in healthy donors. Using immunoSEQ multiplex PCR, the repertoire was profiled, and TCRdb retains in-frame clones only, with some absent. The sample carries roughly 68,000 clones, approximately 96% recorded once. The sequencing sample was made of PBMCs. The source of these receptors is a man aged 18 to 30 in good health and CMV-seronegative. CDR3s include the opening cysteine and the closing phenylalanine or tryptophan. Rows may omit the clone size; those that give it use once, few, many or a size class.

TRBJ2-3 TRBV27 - CASSFAAGGGGTQYF
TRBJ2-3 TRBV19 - CASKTSGMSLDTQYF
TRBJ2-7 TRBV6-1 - CASSEAGQGSYEQYF
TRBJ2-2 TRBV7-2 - CASSLAIAGELFF
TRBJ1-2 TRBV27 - CASSLAGQGIGGYTF
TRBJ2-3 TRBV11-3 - CASSLGLYTDTQYF
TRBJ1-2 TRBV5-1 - CASSLDTGGSNYGYTF
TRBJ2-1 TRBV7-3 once CASSLQADEQFF
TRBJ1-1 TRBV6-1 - CASSEGSGGTEAFF
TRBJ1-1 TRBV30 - CAFGQVNTEAFF
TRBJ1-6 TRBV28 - CASSLSGANSPLHF
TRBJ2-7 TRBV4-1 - CASSQVQGEQYF
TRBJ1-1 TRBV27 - CASSRDRTEAFF
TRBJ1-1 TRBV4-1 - CASSPLPGQGPHTEAFF
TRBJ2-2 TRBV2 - CASTVGPANTGELFF
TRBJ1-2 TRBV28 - CASRSTGGAGYTF
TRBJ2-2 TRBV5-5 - CASSSTTGELFF
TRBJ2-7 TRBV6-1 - CASNKDRGLSYEQYF
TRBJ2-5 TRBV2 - CATGSVETQYF
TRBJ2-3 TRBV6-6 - CASKERLAGGADTQYF
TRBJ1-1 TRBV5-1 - CASSWTGVRTEAFF
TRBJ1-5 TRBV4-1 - CASSQAGSQPQHF
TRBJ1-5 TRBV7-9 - CASSRGRQGEQPQHF
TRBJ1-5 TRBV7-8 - CASSLASGQGHQPQHF
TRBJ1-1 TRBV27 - CASSLGTANTEAFF
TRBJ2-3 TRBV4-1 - CASSQEQGDTQYF
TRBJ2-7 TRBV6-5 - CASSYSPGQHEQYF
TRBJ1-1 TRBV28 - CASSLYKLMNTEAFF